Below, 8 T cell receptor beta chains from the same sample are listed, as sequenced in a study of blood T cell repertoires in COVID-19. Generated by immunoSEQ multiplex PCR, the TCRdb table keeps only in-frame clones and is missing some. This table holds 280,000 or so clones, 90% found once. The source material was PBMCs or T cells enriched from blood (not recorded which). The receptors here all came from a woman between 18 and 30 years old with acute COVID-19.

The chain is built from TRBV6-5 and TRBJ1-2, with a possible D match to TRBD1 (6 bases). CDR1 and CDR2 (germline): MNHEY, SVGAGI. The CDR3 length is 14 residues. V was shortened by 4 bases and J by 8 bases, with 17 bases between the two germline ends. CDR3 coding DNA: TGTGCCAGCAGTTTATTCTCGGGGGGCGCCGGCTACACCTTC. Translating gives CASSLFSGGAGYTF.

CDR3 bases: TGTGCCAGCAGTTATAGCGGGAGCAGCTCCTACAATGAGCAGTTCTTC. It codes for CASSYSGSSSYNEQFF. V usage is TRBV6-5 and J usage is TRBJ2-1; 9 bases are a match to TRBD2. Germline CDR1 MNHEY, CDR2 SVGAGI. V was clipped by 3 bases and J by 0 bases; unmatched bases: 3. The CDR3 runs to 16 residues.

The chain recombines TRBV7-9 with TRBJ1-2; D not certain. CDR1 and CDR2 (germline): SEHNR, FQNEAQ (reference sequence). There are 14 residues in the CDR3. V lost 5 bases and J lost 7, with 17 bases in between. The CDR3 DNA follows: TGTGCCAGCAGCCACACACTAGGGCCAGCTGGCTACACCTTC. Translated, it gives CASSHTLGPAGYTF. Supplemented by reference TRBV7-9 and TRBJ1-2, the full variable domain reads DTGVSQNPRHKITKRGQNVTFRCDPISEHNRLYWYRQTLGQGPEFLTYFQNEAQLEKSRLLSDRFSAERPKGSFSTLEIQRTEQGDSAMYLCASSHTLGPAGYTFGSGTRLTVV.

The chain links TRBV3-1 (or the pseudogene TRBV3-2) to TRBJ1-4; unclear D gene. In germline, CDR1 is LGHDT, CDR2 YNNKEL (reference sequence). The germline V and J ends were trimmed by 1 base and 4 bases, with 7 bases remaining between them. The length of the CDR3 is 14 residues. The CDR3 nucleotides are TGTGCCAGCAGCCAAGGTCAGGATAATGAAAAACTGTTTTTT. Protein product: CASSQGQDNEKLFF.

The gene calls are TRBV27 and TRBJ2-3, with unresolved D. CDR3 size: 14 residues. Trimming removed 2 bases from V and 2 bases from J, with 8 bases in between. Per the germline V gene, CDR1 is MNHEY and CDR2 is SMNVEV (reference sequence). CDR3 region: CASSLGRYTDTQYF. DNA of the CDR3: TGTGCCAGCAGTTTAGGCAGGTACACAGATACGCAGTATTTT.

J is TRBJ2-1 and V is TRBV6-2 or TRBV6-3; D remains ambiguous. Germline values: CDR1 MNHEY, CDR2 SVGEGT. The V gene lost 5 bases and the J gene lost 7 bases, with 6 bases spanning the gap. The CDR3 is 11 amino acids. The CDR3 sequence is CASSPKNEQFF. The CDR3 region has the DNA TGTGCCAGCAGTCCCAAAAATGAGCAGTTCTTC.

This chain's CDR3 is CASSTSGTYYNEQFF. The DNA of the CDR3 is TGTGCCAGTAGTACCTCGGGGACATACTACAATGAGCAGTTCTTC. This rearrangement joins TRBV19 to TRBJ2-1; tentative D call: TRBD1 (6 bases). Trimming left V 4 bases short and J 3 bases short, with 13 bases between. CDR3 size: 15 residues. Germline CDR1 reads LNHDA; CDR2 reads SQIVND (reference sequence). Drawing the rest from reference TRBV19 and TRBJ2-1, the complete variable domain is DGGITQSPKYLFRKEGQNVTLSCEQNLNHDAMYWYRQDPGQGLRLIYYSQIVNDFQKGDIAEGYSVSREKKESFPLTVTSAQKNPTAFYLCASSTSGTYYNEQFFGPGTRLTVL.

The chain recombines TRBV30 with TRBJ2-1; TRBD2 is a possible D gene (5 bases). Germline assignment: CDR1 GTSNPN and CDR2 SVGIG (reference sequence). V was pared by 0 bases and J by 12 bases, with 15 bases between. The length of the CDR3 is 13 residues. The CDR3 loop reads CAWSVPHGEWQFF. The CDR3 DNA sequence: TGTGCCTGGAGTGTACCTCACGGGGAATGGCAGTTCTTC.